What follows is one TCR beta chain and its context. Authors' processing steps: For nucleated cells, counts were estimated from reference gene primer amplification. Data came from immunoSEQ multiplex PCR; TCRdb stores just in-frame clones and leaves some out. Clone size and V and J calls were adopted from that table, with D and trimming inferred from the DNA. This table holds about 83,000 clones, 86% found once. The entry originates in a study of blood T cell repertoires in COVID-19. Overall study: The United States, Italy and Spain were the sources of the acute and convalescent COVID-19 samples. T cells, B-cell-depleted T cells, or PBMCs provided the cDNA or gDNA that served as material.

Trimming at V came to 2 bases and at J to 5 bases, leaving 7 bases not matched to a gene. The CDR3 is 15 amino acids. Germline CDR1 reads SGDLS; CDR2 reads YYNGEE. The sequenced sample consisted of peripheral blood. The source is a man aged 50-59 years with active COVID-19. The chain carries TRBV9 and TRBJ2-3; 8 nucleotides align to TRBD2. The DNA of the CDR3 is TGTGCCAGCAGCGTCGGAGCGGGGGCGGGAGATACGCAGTATTTT. It is translated as CASSVGAGAGDTQYF.